This T cell receptor (beta chain) originates from a study of T cell responses to AZD1222 COVID-19 vaccine (dated by TCRdb to about 2021). Context from the whole study: Because spike-specific TCR depth and breadth did not differ between the two schedules, AZD1222 recipients who got a second dose at roughly 4 weeks were pooled with those who got a second dose at roughly 12 weeks. Trial participants were enrolled by age into subgroups of 18-55, 56-69 and 70-plus years, and around 150, 28 and 57 TCR-sequenced participants, respectively, were included in these subgroups. TCR sequencing was performed for some 250 trial participants, of whom 200 to 210 were given two doses of AZD1222 and some 25 were given two doses of MenACWY control vaccine.

As encoded in the germline V gene, CDR1 is MNHEY while CDR2 is SVGAGI. The CDR3 has 12 amino acids, counting the end cysteine and phenylalanine. Only the CDR3 DNA is retained, 36 bases long and in frame from the first base. The trim is 2 bases for V and 11 bases for J, with a gap of 10 bases between the germline ends. Concerning this clone itself: No cognate antigen has been identified for it. No quality values exist for individual bases; no much larger clone is one base distant.

Overall study results and their limits: After two AZD1222 doses, both the breadth and the depth of spike-specific TCRs were significantly higher than at day 0 and than in MenACWY recipients. Reportedly, close to half of the unique spike-specific TCRs recognized epitopes lying outside the regions that are mutated in the B.1.351 and B.1.1.7 variants. CD4 TCRs associated with the vaccine covered the entire spike protein, and the dominant responses were in regions 160-218 and 743-854. No day 14 peak-response samples were available, so repertoires were characterized only after the peak T cell response. Conclusions about previously exposed vaccinees were limited because only six AZD1222 recipients were SARS-CoV-2 seropositive at baseline. Participants were mostly white British and included more females than males, and it was suggested by the authors that clonal diversity may have been underestimated. In the small 56-69-year group, the increase in depth fell short of significance, most likely because of low power.

The CDR3 regions of human TCRbeta chains were subjected to immunosequencing. The published analysis was carried out like this. Repertoire TCRs were checked for matches against a reference library of SARS-CoV-2-specific TCRs that had been generated using the MIRA antigen-specificity platform. Breadth meant the fraction of unique TCRs that were SARS-CoV-2-associated, whereas depth meant the fraction of total T cells that were SARS-CoV-2-associated. Using the MIRA data, each spike-specific TCR was assigned both to the spike region to which the TCR was reactive and to a CD4 or CD8 class. Log10-transformed breadth and depth values were compared by one-way ANOVA with Sidak's multiple comparisons tests. Entries here come from immuneACCESS through TCRdb and include only in-frame sequences with V and J called. Some clones fail to appear in such tables; in the studies checked, an unresolved V gene covers under half of the shortfall, and the cause of the remainder is unknown. From that table come the V and J calls and clone size; the DNA was used to work out D and trimming. Across this sample there are approximately 170,000 clones, with approximately 95% seen only once. 3% to 5% of the sample belongs to the ten largest clones.

In light of the paper, this sample's time point label describes: baseline before first vaccination. Samples from vaccinated people were obtained from the UK trials COV001 and COV002, which included a single-blind randomized controlled phase 2/3 trial of AZD1222 (ChAdOx1 nCoV-19) in healthy adults. Trial participant PBMC samples were collected at day 0 and day 28 after the second dose for TCRbeta chain sequencing. This material consisted of peripheral blood, taken on day 0 of AZD1222 vaccination. The chain joins TRBV6-5 to TRBJ2-1; the D gene remains uncertain. This TCR derives from an adult in good health. The CDR3 protein: CASSYAQRKQFF. The sequenced DNA is TGTGCCAGCAGTTACGCGCAACGGAAGCAGTTCTTC.